The 19 T cell receptor beta chains below all came from one sample that was sequenced in a study of T cell responses to AZD1222 COVID-19 vaccine. This table comes from immunoSEQ multiplex PCR, and its TCRdb copy is limited to in-frame clones, with some not included. The sample holds more than 110,000 clones, approximately 90% seen once. The sample in question was peripheral blood, obtained on day 0 of AZD1222 vaccination. The receptors stem from an adult in good health.

The chain carries TRBV7-2 and TRBJ2-1; D may match TRBD1 or TRBD2 (6 bases each). CDR3 size: 15 residues. Per germline, CDR1 SGHTA and CDR2 FQGNSA. V was trimmed by 2 bases and J by 4 bases, leaving 12 bases between them. In nucleotides, the CDR3 is TGTGCCAGCAGCTTATCGGGGGCCTCTTACAATGAGCAGTTCTTC. It specifies CASSLSGASYNEQFF.

This clone has only a few counts. V and J are TRBV18 and TRBJ2-1; the D gene is possibly TRBD1 (5 bases). Germline V gives CDR1 KGHSH, CDR2 LQKENI. CDR3 length: 16 residues. V shed 2 bases and J shed 5 bases, with 16 bases lying between them. CDR3 residues: CASSPTTVIPNNEQFF. CDR3 DNA: TGTGCCAGCTCACCAACGACAGTCATCCCTAACAATGAGCAGTTCTTC.

The DNA of the CDR3 is TGCGCCAGCAGCTTCTCCGGGAAGGAAGAAAAACTGTTTTTT. It yields the protein CASSFSGKEEKLFF. The chain carries TRBV5-1 and TRBJ1-4; D is unresolved. The V gene's germline CDR1 is SGHRS and CDR2 YFSETQ. Trimming left V 2 bases short and J 8 bases short, with 13 bases between. The CDR3 is 14 amino acids.

V usage is TRBV7-2 and J usage is TRBJ1-4; D is ambiguous. The CDR3 spans 14 residues. Per the germline V gene, CDR1 is SGHTA and CDR2 is FQGNSA. V lost 1 base and J lost 7, with 10 bases in between. CDR3 in DNA: TGTGCCAGCAGCTTAGGAGGGTTAAGTGAAAAACTGTTTTTT. Its protein is CASSLGGLSEKLFF.

The V call is TRBV6-5, the J call TRBJ2-3, with 8 bases identical to TRBD2. The CDR3 covers 14 residues. V gave up 5 bases and J gave up 1 base; unmatched junction bases: 2. The germline CDR1 and CDR2 sequences are MNHEY and SVGAGI. CDR3 in amino acids: CASSTGLGTDTQYF. Here the CDR3 DNA reads TGTGCCAGCAGTACGGGACTAGGCACAGATACGCAGTATTTT.

The gene calls are TRBV5-1 and TRBJ2-7, with no clear D. CDR3 length: 12 residues. The germline V gene encodes CDR1 SGHRS and CDR2 YFSETQ. V was shortened by 4 bases and J by 6 bases, with 11 bases between the two germline ends. The CDR3 nucleotides read TGCGCCAGCAGCCGTGATCAGCGCGAGCAGTACTTC. Translation: CASSRDQREQYF.

The chain is built from TRBV11-1 and TRBJ2-7, with D possibly TRBD1 on 5 matching bases. The CDR3 runs to 12 residues. Trimming cost V 5 bases and J 7 bases, with 12 bases left between them. Germline CDR1 SGHAT, CDR2 FQDESV (reference sequence). CDR3 amino acids: CASSLQGREQYF. As DNA, the CDR3 is TGTGCCAGCAGCCTCCAGGGTCGAGAGCAGTACTTC.

The CDR3 reads CATSDFSRGHTEAFF. The CDR3 coding sequence is TGTGCCACCAGTGATTTTAGCCGGGGACACACTGAAGCTTTCTTT. V and J are TRBV24-1 and TRBJ1-1, with TRBD1 as a possible D gene (5 bases). Germline V lookup: CDR1 KGHDR, CDR2 SFDVKD. This CDR3 region has 15 residues. V lost 1 base to trimming and J lost 3 bases, with 11 bases between them.

V gene TRBV4-1 combines with J gene TRBJ2-7; 10 bases match TRBD1. The CDR3 runs to 22 residues. V lost 0 bases and J lost 0; bases outside the gene matches: 20. CDR1 and CDR2 from the germline V gene are MGHRA and YSYEKL. In DNA, the CDR3 is TGCGCCAGCAGCCAAGATCTCGTAGTGCGCGAGGGACAGGGGTTAAGCTCCTACGAGCAGTACTTC. This codes for CASSQDLVVREGQGLSSYEQYF.

Here the CDR3 reads CASSDEAVSYNEQFF. CDR3 DNA: TGTGCCAGCAGTGACGAGGCTGTCTCCTACAATGAGCAGTTCTTC. This chain connects TRBV6-4 to TRBJ2-1, with no clear D. This CDR3 has 15 residues. Deletions cut 2 bases from V and 0 bases from J, with 8 bases between. CDR1 MRHNA and CDR2 SNTAGT come from the germline V gene.

The chain employs TRBV7-2 and TRBJ1-5; 10 bases align to TRBD1. V gave up 8 bases and J gave up 11 bases; unmatched junction bases: 12. The CDR3 runs 14 residues. Germline V CDR1 and CDR2: SGHTA, FQGNSA. For the CDR3, the DNA is TGTGCCAGCGATCCCGGACAGGGGGTGGTTTCCCAGCATTTT. Its protein is CASDPGQGVVSQHF.

V usage is TRBV7-2 and J usage is TRBJ2-7, with 8 bases matching TRBD2. This CDR3 spans 15 amino acids. Germline CDR1 and CDR2: SGHTA and FQGNSA. V shed 0 bases, J shed 2 bases, and the junction held 3 bases outside the gene matches. This CDR3 reads CASSLASGDTYEQYF. The CDR3 DNA reads TGTGCCAGCAGCTTAGCTAGCGGGGATACCTACGAGCAGTACTTC.

The chain carries TRBV11-3 and TRBJ2-1; the match to TRBD2 covers 9 bases. CDR1 is SGHNT and CDR2 is YENEEA in the germline V gene. V was clipped by 5 bases and J by 4 bases; unmatched bases: 9. The CDR3 contains 16 residues. The CDR3: CASSPLAGAPYNEQFF. In DNA form, the CDR3 reads TGTGCCAGCAGCCCGTTAGCGGGGGCCCCATACAATGAGCAGTTCTTC.

The J gene is TRBJ1-1, the V gene TRBV7-6; no reliable D call. The CDR3 consists of 13 residues. Trimming took off 5 bases at V and 0 bases at J, with 7 bases between the two ends. Germline V gives CDR1 SGHVS, CDR2 FNYEAQ. The CDR3 sequence is CASSQKMNTEAFF. For the CDR3, the DNA is TGTGCCAGCAGCCAAAAAATGAACACTGAAGCTTTCTTT.

A word on this clone: Other DNA variants within this sample encode the same CDR3. V and J are TRBV7-3 and TRBJ1-6; D remains unclear. Germline V gene data show CDR1 as SGHTA and CDR2 as FQGTGA. The CDR3 spans 13 residues. The ends were cut back, 2 bases at V and 7 bases at J, with 6 bases in the middle. CDR3 bases: TGTGCCAGCAGCTTAGACGGAAATTCACCCCTCCACTTT. It is translated as CASSLDGNSPLHF. Complete variable domain (other parts from reference TRBV7-3 and TRBJ1-6): GAGVSQTPSNKVTEKGKYVELRCDPISGHTALYWYRQSLGQGPEFLIYFQGTGAADDSGLPNDRFFAVRPEGSVSTLKIQRTERGDSAVYLCASSLDGNSPLHFGNGTRLTVT.

This clone appeared once. This chain links TRBV25-1 with TRBJ2-2; 10 bases are a match to TRBD1. V shed 4 bases and J 5 bases; nucleotides not matched to a gene: 4. Germline V gives CDR1 MGHDK, CDR2 SYGVNS. This CDR3 is built from 15 residues. CDR3: CASSGRDRGTGELFF. The CDR3 DNA reads TGTGCCAGCAGTGGTCGGGACAGGGGTACCGGGGAGCTGTTTTTT.

This rearrangement joins TRBV9 to TRBJ1-6; D is undetermined. Trimming cost V 2 bases and J 2 bases, with 5 bases left between them. Looked up from germline, CDR1 is SGDLS and CDR2 is YYNGEE. The CDR3 sequence is 14 residues long. The CDR3 DNA reads as TGTGCCAGCAGCGTTCAAACCTATAATTCACCCCTCCACTTT. Translated: CASSVQTYNSPLHF.

The chain links TRBV5-4 to TRBJ1-2; D is ambiguous. Germline CDR1 SGHNT, CDR2 YYREEE (reference sequence). V was clipped by 0 bases and J by 5 bases, with 17 bases between them. The CDR3 is made up of 16 amino acids. CDR3 region: CASSLDTPPSLYGYTF. The CDR3 region has the DNA TGTGCCAGCAGCTTGGATACCCCCCCTTCTTTGTATGGCTACACCTTC. The variable domain in full, with the rest retrieved from reference TRBV5-4 and TRBJ1-2, is ETGVTQSPTHLIKTRGQQVTLRCSSQSGHNTVSWYQQALGQGPQFIFQYYREEENGRGNFPPRFSGLQFPNYSSELNVNALELDDSALYLCASSLDTPPSLYGYTFGSGTRLTVV.

V is TRBV3-1 (or the pseudogene TRBV3-2) and J is TRBJ2-1; no clear D. The germline CDR1 and CDR2 sequences are LGHDT and YNNKEL (reference sequence). The V gene lost 1 base and the J gene lost 10 bases, with 11 bases spanning the gap. The CDR3 runs 13 residues. CDR3 region: CASSQVARREQFF. The CDR3, as DNA: TGTGCCAGCAGCCAAGTAGCTAGGCGAGAGCAGTTCTTC.